A single sample gave rise to the 10 T cell receptor beta chains below, sequenced in a study of metastatic and nonmetastatic thyroid tumors. Before thyroid surgery, none of the patients had received any treatment. TCRdb reprocessed the PCR reads via MiXCR. This sample yields about 17,000 clones, of which about 20% are seen a single time; roughly a fifth belongs to the top ten. The specimen was adjacent normal tissue. Receptors originate from a female donor with papillary thyroid cancer or a benign thyroid nodule (not recorded which). Some clones in this sample may be carry-over from other donors' samples.

This chain joins TRBV10-1 and TRBJ1-6; 9 bases fit TRBD1. Germline V gene data show CDR1 as WNHNN and CDR2 as SYGVQD (reference sequence). Germline trimming cut 6 bases from V and 5 bases from J; bases unmatched to any gene: 2. There are 14 residues in the CDR3. The CDR3 DNA follows: TGCGCCAGCAGATGGGACAGGGATAATTCACCCCTCCACTTT. Encoded protein: CASRWDRDNSPLHF.

This chain links TRBV20-1 with TRBJ2-7; 10 nucleotides align to TRBD2. V lost 3 bases, J lost 3 bases, and 5 bases stayed unmatched. In germline, CDR1 is DFQATT, CDR2 SNEGSKA (reference sequence). This CDR3 is 14 amino acids long. DNA for the CDR3: TGCAGTGCTAGTTTGGCTAGCGGGAGCTACGAGCAGTACTTC. It yields the protein CSASLASGSYEQYF.

This clone was seen only a few times. The chain carries TRBV19 and TRBJ1-5, with 7 bases lining up with TRBD1. V shed 7 bases and J 2 bases; nucleotides not matched to a gene: 5. This CDR3 comprises 14 residues. CDR1 is LNHDA and CDR2 is SQIVND in the germline V gene (reference sequence). In DNA, the CDR3 is TGTGCCAGTAAGACAGGGTATGGCAATCAGCCCCAGCATTTT. Its translation is CASKTGYGNQPQHF.

The CDR3 DNA follows: TGTGCCAGCAGTACAGCGTCTAATTCACCCCTCCACTTT. It yields the protein CASSTASNSPLHF. V and J are TRBV28 and TRBJ1-6; D ambiguous. The CDR3 extends over 13 amino acids. Trimming stripped 5 bases from V and 6 bases from J, with 8 bases between. From germline, CDR1 is MDHEN and CDR2 SYDVKM.

This clone was counted a few times. The chain uses TRBV6-1 and TRBJ2-7; 8 nucleotides agree with TRBD2. Germline V lookup: CDR1 MNHNS, CDR2 SASEGT. The CDR3 contains 16 residues. Trimming cost V 6 bases and J 0 bases; bases outside gene matches: 10. The CDR3 nucleotides read TGTGCCAGCAGCCAAGGGCGCGGGAGGCCCTCCTACGAGCAGTACTTC. This encodes CASSQGRGRPSYEQYF.

V and J are TRBV7-9 and TRBJ1-1, with a tentative D call TRBD1 (5 bases). V gave up 5 bases and J gave up 3 bases, with 13 bases separating them. This CDR3 has 14 amino acids. Germline CDR1 is SEHNR and CDR2 is FQNEAQ (reference sequence). CDR3 residues: CASSRPRGDTEAFF. In nucleotides, the CDR3 is TGTGCCAGCAGCCGACCCCGGGGGGACACTGAAGCTTTCTTT.

This clone was counted a few times. The chain is built from TRBV24-1 and TRBJ2-2; 10 bases are a match to TRBD2. This CDR3 region has 14 residues. From germline, CDR1 is KGHDR and CDR2 SFDVKD. J lost 7 bases, V lost 9 bases, and 7 bases had no gene match. The CDR3 DNA sequence: TGTGCCACCGGACTAGCGGATCAAAGCGGGGAGCTGTTTTTT. Residues: CATGLADQSGELFF.

The rearrangement joins TRBV18 to TRBJ2-3, with unresolved D. CDR3 length equals 13 residues. Trimming took 3 bases from V and 4 from J, leaving 8 bases between them. CDR1 is KGHSH and CDR2 is LQKENI in the germline V gene. This chain's CDR3 is CASSPTPADTQYF. The CDR3 region has the DNA TGTGCCAGCTCACCGACACCGGCAGATACGCAGTATTTT.

This clone was detected only a few times. The chain carries TRBV12-3 or TRBV12-4 and TRBJ1-1, with no clear D. CDR3 length: 12 residues. Trimming removed 4 bases from V and 3 bases from J, with 6 bases in between. CDR3 loop: CASSWSDTEAFF. The CDR3 nucleotides read TGTGCCAGCAGTTGGTCCGACACTGAAGCTTTCTTT.

This clone appeared a few times. V gene TRBV7-9 combines with J gene TRBJ2-5, with D perhaps given as TRBD1 or TRBD2 (6 bases each). V lost 5 bases and J lost 5, with 9 bases in between. The germline CDR1 and CDR2 sequences are SEHNR and FQNEAQ (reference sequence). The CDR3 extends over 12 amino acids. CDR3 DNA: TGTGCCAGCAGCCGGGGGCAGGAGACCCAGTACTTC. This encodes CASSRGQETQYF.